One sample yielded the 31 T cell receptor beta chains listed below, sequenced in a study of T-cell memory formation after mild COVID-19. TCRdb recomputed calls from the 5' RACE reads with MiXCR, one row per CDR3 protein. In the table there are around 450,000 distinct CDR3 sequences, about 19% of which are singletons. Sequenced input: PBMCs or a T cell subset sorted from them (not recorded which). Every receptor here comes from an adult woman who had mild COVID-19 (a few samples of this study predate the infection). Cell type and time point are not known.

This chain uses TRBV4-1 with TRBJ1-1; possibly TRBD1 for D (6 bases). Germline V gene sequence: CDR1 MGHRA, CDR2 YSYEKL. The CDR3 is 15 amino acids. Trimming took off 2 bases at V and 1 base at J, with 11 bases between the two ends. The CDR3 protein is CASSQPRDTNTEAFF. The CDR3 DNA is TGCGCCAGCAGCCAACCCCGGGACACGAACACTGAAGCTTTCTTT.

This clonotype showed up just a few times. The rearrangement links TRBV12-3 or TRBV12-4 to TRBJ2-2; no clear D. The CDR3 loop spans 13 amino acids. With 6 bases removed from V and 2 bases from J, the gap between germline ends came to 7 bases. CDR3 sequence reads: CASRTSNTGELFF. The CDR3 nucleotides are TGTGCCAGCAGAACCAGTAACACCGGGGAGCTGTTTTTT.

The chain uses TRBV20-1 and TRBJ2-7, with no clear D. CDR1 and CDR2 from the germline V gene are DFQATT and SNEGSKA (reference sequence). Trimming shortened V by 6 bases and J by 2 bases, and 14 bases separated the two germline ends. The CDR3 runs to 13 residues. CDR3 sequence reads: CSAHPSYAYEQYF. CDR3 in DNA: TGCAGTGCCCACCCTTCCTACGCCTACGAGCAGTACTTC.

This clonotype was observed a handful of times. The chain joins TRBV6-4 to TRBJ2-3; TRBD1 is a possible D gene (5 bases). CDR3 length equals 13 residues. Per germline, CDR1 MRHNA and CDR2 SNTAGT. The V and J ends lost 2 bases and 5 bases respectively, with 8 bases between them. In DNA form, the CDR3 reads TGTGCCAGCAGTGACGGGGCGGAAGATACGCAGTATTTT. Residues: CASSDGAEDTQYF.

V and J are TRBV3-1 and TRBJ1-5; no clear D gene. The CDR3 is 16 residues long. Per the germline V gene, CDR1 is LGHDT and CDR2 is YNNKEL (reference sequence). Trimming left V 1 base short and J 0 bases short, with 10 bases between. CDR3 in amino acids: CASSQGGGYSNQPQHF. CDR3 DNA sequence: TGTGCCAGCAGCCAAGGAGGAGGGTATAGCAATCAGCCCCAGCATTTT.

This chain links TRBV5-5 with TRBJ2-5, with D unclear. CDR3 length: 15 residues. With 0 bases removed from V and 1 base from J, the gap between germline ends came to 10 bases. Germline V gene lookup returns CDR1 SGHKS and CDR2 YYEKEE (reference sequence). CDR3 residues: CASSLAARFQETQYF. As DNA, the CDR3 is TGTGCCAGCAGCTTGGCGGCGAGGTTCCAAGAGACCCAGTACTTC.

CDR3 amino acids: CASTPVFLGITQYF. The CDR3, as DNA: TGTGCCAGCACCCCGGTTTTCCTCGGGATTACGCAGTATTTT. The chain recombines TRBV6-2 or TRBV6-3 with TRBJ2-3, with D possibly TRBD2 on 5 matching bases. Trimming stripped 7 bases from V and 8 bases from J, with 19 bases between. The CDR3 extends over 14 amino acids. Per the germline V gene, CDR1 is MNHEY and CDR2 is SVGEGT.

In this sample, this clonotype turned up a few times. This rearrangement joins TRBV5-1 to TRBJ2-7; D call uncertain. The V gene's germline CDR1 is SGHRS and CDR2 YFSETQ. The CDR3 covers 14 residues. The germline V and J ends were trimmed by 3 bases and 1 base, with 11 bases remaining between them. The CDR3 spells CASSSQDLSYEQYF. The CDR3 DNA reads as TGCGCCAGCAGCTCCCAAGATTTGTCCTACGAGCAGTACTTC. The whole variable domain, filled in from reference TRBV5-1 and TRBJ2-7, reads KAGVTQTPRYLIKTRGQQVTLSCSPISGHRSVSWYQQTPGQGLQFLFEYFSETQRNKGNFPGRFSGRQFSNSRSEMNVSTLELGDSALYLCASSSQDLSYEQYFGPGTRLTVT.

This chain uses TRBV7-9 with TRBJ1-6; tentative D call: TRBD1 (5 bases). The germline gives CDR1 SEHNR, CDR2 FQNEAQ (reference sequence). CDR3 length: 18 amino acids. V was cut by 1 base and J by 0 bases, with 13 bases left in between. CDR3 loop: CASSLDRSTSSYNSPLHF. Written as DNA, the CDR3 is TGTGCCAGCAGCTTAGACAGGTCTACGAGCTCCTATAATTCACCCCTCCACTTT.

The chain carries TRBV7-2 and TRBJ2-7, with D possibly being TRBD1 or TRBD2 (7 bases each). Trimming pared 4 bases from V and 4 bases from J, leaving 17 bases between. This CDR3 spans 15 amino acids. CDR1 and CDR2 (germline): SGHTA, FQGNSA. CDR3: CASSSGRGPTYEQYF. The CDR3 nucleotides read TGTGCCAGCAGCTCTGGGAGGGGGCCCACATACGAGCAGTACTTC.

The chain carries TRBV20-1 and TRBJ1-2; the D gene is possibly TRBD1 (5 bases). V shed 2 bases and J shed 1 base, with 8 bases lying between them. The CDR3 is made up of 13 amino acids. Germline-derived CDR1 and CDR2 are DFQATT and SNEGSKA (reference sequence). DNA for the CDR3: TGCAGTGCTAGAAGGGACCTTAACTATGGCTACACCTTC. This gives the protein CSARRDLNYGYTF.

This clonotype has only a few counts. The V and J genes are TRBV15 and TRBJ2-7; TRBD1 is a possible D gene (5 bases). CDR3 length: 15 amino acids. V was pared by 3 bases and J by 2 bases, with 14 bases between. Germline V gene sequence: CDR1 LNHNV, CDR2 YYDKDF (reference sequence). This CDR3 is CATSSDSEETYEQYF. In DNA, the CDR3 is TGTGCCACCAGCAGTGACAGTGAGGAGACCTACGAGCAGTACTTC.

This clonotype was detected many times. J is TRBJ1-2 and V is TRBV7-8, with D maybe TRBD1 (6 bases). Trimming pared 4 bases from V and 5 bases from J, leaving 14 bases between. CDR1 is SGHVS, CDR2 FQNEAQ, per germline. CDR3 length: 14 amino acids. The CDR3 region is CASSYRDTSYGYTF. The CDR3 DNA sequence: TGTGCCAGCAGCTACAGGGATACGTCTTATGGCTACACCTTC.

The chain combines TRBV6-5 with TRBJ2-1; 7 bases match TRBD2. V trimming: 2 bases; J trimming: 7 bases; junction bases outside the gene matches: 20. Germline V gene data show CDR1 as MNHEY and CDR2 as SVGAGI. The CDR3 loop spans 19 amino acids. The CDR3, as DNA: TGTGCCAGCAGTTACGTCGGGCCTAGCGGCCCACCGGAGGTGAATGAGCAGTTCTTC. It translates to CASSYVGPSGPPEVNEQFF.

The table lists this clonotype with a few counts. CDR3 coding DNA: TGTGCCAGCAGTTTAGACTACTTAAGCGCCAAAAACATTCAGTACTTC. Its protein is CASSLDYLSAKNIQYF. V and J are TRBV12-3 or TRBV12-4 and TRBJ2-4; unclear D gene. V dropped 1 base and J dropped 1 base, with 11 bases sitting between them. The CDR3 sequence is 16 residues long.

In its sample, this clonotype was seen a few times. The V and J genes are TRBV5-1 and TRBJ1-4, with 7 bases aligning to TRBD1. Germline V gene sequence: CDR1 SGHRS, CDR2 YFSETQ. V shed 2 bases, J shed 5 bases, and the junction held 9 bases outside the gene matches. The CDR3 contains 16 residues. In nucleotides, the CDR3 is TGCGCCAGCAGCTTCGGACGGCCGACAGGGAATGAAAAACTGTTTTTT. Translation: CASSFGRPTGNEKLFF.

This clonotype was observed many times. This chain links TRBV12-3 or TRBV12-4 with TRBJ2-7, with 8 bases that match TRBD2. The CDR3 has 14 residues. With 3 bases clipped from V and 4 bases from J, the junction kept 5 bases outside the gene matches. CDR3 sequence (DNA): TGTGCCAGCAGTTTCCGATTAGCGGGATACGAGCAGTACTTC. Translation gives CASSFRLAGYEQYF.

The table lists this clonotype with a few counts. CDR3: CASSLNEGEQFF. The CDR3 DNA follows: TGCGCCAGCAGCTTGAACGAGGGTGAGCAGTTCTTC. The rearrangement links TRBV5-1 to TRBJ2-1; TRBD2 might be the D (5 bases). V dropped 1 base and J dropped 9 bases, with 8 bases sitting between them. The CDR3 runs 12 residues. CDR1 is SGHRS and CDR2 is YFSETQ in the germline V gene.

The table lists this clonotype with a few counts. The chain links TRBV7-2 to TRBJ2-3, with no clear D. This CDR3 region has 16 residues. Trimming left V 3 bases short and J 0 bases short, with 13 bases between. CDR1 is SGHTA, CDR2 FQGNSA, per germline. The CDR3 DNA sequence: TGTGCCAGCAGCTTGGTCGTTAAACCTAGCACAGATACGCAGTATTTT. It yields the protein CASSLVVKPSTDTQYF. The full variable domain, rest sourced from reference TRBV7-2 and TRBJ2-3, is GAGVSQSPSNKVTEKGKDVELRCDPISGHTALYWYRQSLGQGLEFLIYFQGNSAPDKSGLPSDRFSAERTGGSVSTLTIQRTQQEDSAVYLCASSLVVKPSTDTQYFGPGTRLTVL.

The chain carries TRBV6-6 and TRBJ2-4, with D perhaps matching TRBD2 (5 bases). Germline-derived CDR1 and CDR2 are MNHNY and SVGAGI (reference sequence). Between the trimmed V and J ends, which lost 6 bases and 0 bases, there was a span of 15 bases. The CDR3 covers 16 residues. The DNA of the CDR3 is TGTGCCAGCAGCGACCCGGGGAATCGAGCCAAAAACATTCAGTACTTC. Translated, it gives CASSDPGNRAKNIQYF.

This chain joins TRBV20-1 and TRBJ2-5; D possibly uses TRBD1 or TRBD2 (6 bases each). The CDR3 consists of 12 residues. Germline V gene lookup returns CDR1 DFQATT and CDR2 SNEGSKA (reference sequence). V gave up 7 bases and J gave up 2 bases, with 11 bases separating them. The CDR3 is CSGQAGQETQYF. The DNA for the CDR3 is TGCAGTGGACAGGCGGGGCAAGAGACCCAGTACTTC.

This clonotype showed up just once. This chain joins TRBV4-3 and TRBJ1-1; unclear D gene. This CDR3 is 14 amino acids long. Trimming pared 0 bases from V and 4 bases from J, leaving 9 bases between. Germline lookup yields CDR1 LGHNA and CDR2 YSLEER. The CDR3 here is CASSQDLGRTEAFF. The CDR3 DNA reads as TGCGCCAGCAGCCAAGATCTCGGGCGCACTGAAGCTTTCTTT.

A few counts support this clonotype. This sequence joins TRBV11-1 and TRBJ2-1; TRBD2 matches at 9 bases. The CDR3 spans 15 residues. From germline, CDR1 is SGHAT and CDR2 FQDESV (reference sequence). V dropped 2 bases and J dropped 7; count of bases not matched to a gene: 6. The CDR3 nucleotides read TGTGCCAGCAGCTTACATGCGGGAGGGAAGAATGAGCAGTTCTTC. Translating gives CASSLHAGGKNEQFF.

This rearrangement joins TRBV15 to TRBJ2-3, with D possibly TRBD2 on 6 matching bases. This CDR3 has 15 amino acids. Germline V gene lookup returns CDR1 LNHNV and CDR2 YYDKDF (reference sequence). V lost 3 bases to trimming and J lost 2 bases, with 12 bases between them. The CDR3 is CATSREGRYTDTQYF. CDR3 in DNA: TGTGCCACCAGCAGGGAGGGTAGATACACAGATACGCAGTATTTT. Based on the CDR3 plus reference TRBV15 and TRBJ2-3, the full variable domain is DAMVIQNPRYQVTQFGKPVTLSCSQTLNHNVMYWYQQKSSQAPKLLFHYYDKDFNNEADTPDNFQSRRPNTSFCFLDIRSPGLGDTAMYLCATSREGRYTDTQYFGPGTRLTVL.

The CDR3 protein is CASSSYFVYGYTF. Written as DNA, the CDR3 is TGTGCCAGCAGCTCCTATTTTGTCTATGGCTACACCTTC. V is TRBV7-2 and J is TRBJ1-2; D is unresolved. Trimming cost V 4 bases and J 4 bases, with 10 bases left between them. Germline V lookup: CDR1 SGHTA, CDR2 FQGNSA. This CDR3 is 13 amino acids long.

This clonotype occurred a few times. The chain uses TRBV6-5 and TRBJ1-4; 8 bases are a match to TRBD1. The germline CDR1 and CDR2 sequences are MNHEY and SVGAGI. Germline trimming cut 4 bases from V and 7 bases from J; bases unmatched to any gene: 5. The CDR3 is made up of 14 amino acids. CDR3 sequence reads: CASSSSGGGEKLFF. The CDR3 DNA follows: TGTGCCAGCAGTTCTTCAGGGGGCGGTGAAAAACTGTTTTTT.

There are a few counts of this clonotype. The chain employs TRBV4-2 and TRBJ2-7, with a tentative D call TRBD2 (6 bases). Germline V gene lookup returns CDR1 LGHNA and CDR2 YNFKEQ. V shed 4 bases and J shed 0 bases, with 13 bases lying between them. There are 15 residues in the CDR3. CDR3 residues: CASSLGGIVSYEQYF. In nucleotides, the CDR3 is TGTGCCAGCAGCCTTGGCGGGATCGTCTCCTACGAGCAGTACTTC.

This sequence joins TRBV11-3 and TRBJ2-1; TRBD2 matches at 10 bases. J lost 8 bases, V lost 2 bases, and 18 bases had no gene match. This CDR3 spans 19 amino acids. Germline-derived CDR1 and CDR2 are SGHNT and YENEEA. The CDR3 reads CASSLCLLAGAERRDEQFF. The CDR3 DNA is TGTGCCAGCAGCTTATGCTTGCTAGCGGGAGCGGAGAGAAGAGATGAGCAGTTCTTC. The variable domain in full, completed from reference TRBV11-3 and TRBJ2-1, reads EAGVVQSPRYKIIEKKQPVAFWCNPISGHNTLYWYLQNLGQGPELLIRYENEEAVDDSQLPKDRFSAERLKGVDSTLKIQPAELGDSAVYLCASSLCLLAGAERRDEQFFGPGTRLTVL.

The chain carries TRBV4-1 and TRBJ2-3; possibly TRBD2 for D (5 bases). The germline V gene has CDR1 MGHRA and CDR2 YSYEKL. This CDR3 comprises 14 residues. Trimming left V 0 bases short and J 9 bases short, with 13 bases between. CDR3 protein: CASSQEVPGSTQYF. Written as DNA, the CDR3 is TGCGCCAGCAGCCAAGAGGTCCCGGGATCGACGCAGTATTTT.

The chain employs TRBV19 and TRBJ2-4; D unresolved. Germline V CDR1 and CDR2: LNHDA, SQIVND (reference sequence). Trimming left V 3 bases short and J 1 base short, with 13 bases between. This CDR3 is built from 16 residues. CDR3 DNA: TGTGCCAGTAGTATTTCGGGCCCCTGGGCCAAAAACATTCAGTACTTC. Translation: CASSISGPWAKNIQYF.

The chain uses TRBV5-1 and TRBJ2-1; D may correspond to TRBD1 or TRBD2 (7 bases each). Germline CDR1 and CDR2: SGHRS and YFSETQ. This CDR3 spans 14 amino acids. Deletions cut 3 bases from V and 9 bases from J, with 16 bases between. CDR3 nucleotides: TGCGCCAGCAGCTCCCAGGGGGGGCCGTTTGAGCAGTTCTTC. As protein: CASSSQGGPFEQFF.